This is a list of T cell receptor beta chains from one sample in a study of T-cell memory formation after mild COVID-19. TCRdb re-called the 5' RACE reads through MiXCR, storing one row per CDR3 protein. The sample records around 430,000 distinct CDR3 sequences, 15% to 20% being singletons. The sequenced material came from PBMCs or a T cell subset sorted from them (not recorded which). The source of these receptors is a man between 18 and 35 years old who had mild COVID-19 (a few samples of this study predate the infection). Cell type and time point are not known. Both conserved end residues are part of each CDR3. The order of the fields is V gene, J gene, CDR3 protein.

TRBV27	TRBJ1-1	CASSSSGRTEAFF
TRBV2	TRBJ2-1	CARGQGVGEQFF
TRBV20-1	TRBJ2-1	CSASDPSYNEQFF
TRBV4-1	TRBJ2-7	CASSQTLAPADEQYF
TRBV4-1	TRBJ1-5	CASSRGEGYQPQHF
TRBV29-1	TRBJ2-3	CSFGTSGAGLYF
TRBV6-5	TRBJ1-1	CASNSIPGGNTEAFF
TRBV7-2	TRBJ1-1	CASSLSVVNTEAFF
TRBV4-2	TRBJ1-2	CASSQDRRTRDDGYTF
TRBV15	TRBJ2-3	CATSRDRGDTQYF
TRBV27	TRBJ2-1	CASNRGNEQFF
TRBV20-1	TRBJ2-2	CSAFRTGNTGELFF